This TCR beta chain was identified in a study of T cell repertoires in cytomegalovirus infection. Study-wide background: CMV epitopes used comprised recently identified HLA-C-restricted ones and well-studied HLA-B-restricted ones. Public signatures in TCR beta pointed to CMV infection and matching HLA type.

In TCRdb, the reads were re-called with MiXCR into one record per CDR3 protein. This sample has tens of thousands of distinct CDR3 sequences, with 20% to 25% found just once. Findings of the study overall: Cumulated frequencies of public TCR beta families served to identify carriers of CMV plus the relevant HLA. What dominated the ex vivo response were HLA-C-restricted CMV-specific TCR beta clonotypes.

This clonotype occurred a few times. Its antigen is not known. The germline CDR1 and CDR2 sequences are SEHNR and FQNEAQ (reference sequence). This CDR3 spans 15 amino acids. With 5 bases clipped from V and 5 bases from J, the junction kept 5 bases outside the gene matches. The source material was CD8+ T cells from cultured PBMCs, sampled from culture after CMV antigen stimulation. The V gene is TRBV7-9, the J gene TRBJ2-3; 12 bases agree with TRBD2. The sequence was obtained from a human donor in good health (CMV status not recorded). Some clones in this sample may be carry-over from other donors' samples. CDR3 DNA sequence: TGTGCCAGCAGCCCTAGCGGGGGGGCGGAAGATACGCAGTATTTT. This gives the protein CASSPSGGAEDTQYF. Drawing the rest from reference TRBV7-9 and TRBJ2-3, the complete variable domain is DTGVSQNPRHKITKRGQNVTFRCDPISEHNRLYWYRQTLGQGPEFLTYFQNEAQLEKSRLLSDRFSAERPKGSFSTLEIQRTEQGDSAMYLCASSPSGGAEDTQYFGPGTRLTVL.